Listed here are 20 T cell receptor beta chains from one sample, sequenced in a study of control samples from healthy donors and cancer patients. TCRdb's table, derived via immunoSEQ multiplex PCR, lists solely in-frame clones and lacks some. The profile shows some 130,000 clones, roughly 95% of them singletons. Sequencing was carried out using blood. These TCRs come from a man younger than 40 in good health.

The chain links TRBV27 to TRBJ1-1; possible D gene TRBD1, 6 bases. Germline loops: CDR1 MNHEY, CDR2 SMNVEV (reference sequence). Between the trimmed V and J ends, which lost 0 bases and 0 bases, there was a span of 14 bases. This CDR3 is built from 17 residues. The CDR3 here is CASSLSPYRAVNTEAFF. CDR3 nucleotides: TGTGCCAGCAGTTTATCCCCTTACAGGGCTGTGAACACTGAAGCTTTCTTT.

This clone turned up a few times. The chain employs TRBV14 and TRBJ2-2; the D gene is possibly TRBD1 (6 bases). CDR3 size: 17 residues. The germline V and J ends were trimmed by 0 bases and 3 bases, with 14 bases remaining between them. In germline, CDR1 is SGHDN, CDR2 FVKESK. CDR3 in DNA: TGTGCCAGCAGCCAAGAGCAGGGGACGGTATACACCGGGGAGCTGTTTTTT. It yields the protein CASSQEQGTVYTGELFF.

This sequence joins TRBV4-1 and TRBJ2-2; TRBD1 might be the D (5 bases). Germline values: CDR1 MGHRA, CDR2 YSYEKL. With 4 bases removed from V and 0 bases from J, the gap between germline ends came to 12 bases. This CDR3 has 16 amino acids. CDR3 nucleotide sequence: TGCGCCAGCAGCCCGACAGCGTATTCGAACACCGGGGAGCTGTTTTTT. It encodes CASSPTAYSNTGELFF.

In its sample, this clone was seen once. CDR3 coding DNA: TGTGCCAGTAGTCGAGGACAGTCGTACCAAGAGACCCAGTACTTC. Translating gives CASSRGQSYQETQYF. V and J are TRBV19 and TRBJ2-5; D perhaps matches TRBD1 (6 bases). The CDR3 length is 15 residues. Germline CDR1 LNHDA, CDR2 SQIVND (reference sequence). Trimming removed 5 bases from V and 0 bases from J, with 13 bases in between.

The chain couples TRBV12-5 to TRBJ2-7; D not resolved. The CDR3 covers 12 residues. The germline gives CDR1 LGHNT, CDR2 FRNRAP. Trimming pared 6 bases from V and 3 bases from J, leaving 9 bases between. CDR3 sequence reads: CASGGSIYEQYF. In DNA form, the CDR3 reads TGTGCTAGTGGGGGGTCTATCTACGAGCAGTACTTC.

The chain couples TRBV7-9 to TRBJ2-5; 9 positions match TRBD2. The V segment lost 5 bases and the J segment 0 bases; nucleotides outside the gene matches: 7. CDR3 length: 16 amino acids. Germline lookup yields CDR1 SEHNR and CDR2 FQNEAQ (reference sequence). The DNA of the CDR3 is TGTGCCAGCAGCGGGCTAGCGGGGAGCTACCAAGAGACCCAGTACTTC. Amino acid sequence: CASSGLAGSYQETQYF.

The chain uses TRBV6-5 and TRBJ1-1; D not certain. The germline CDR1 and CDR2 sequences are MNHEY and SVGAGI. The V and J ends lost 7 bases and 2 bases respectively, with 11 bases between them. This CDR3 region has 13 residues. CDR3 in amino acids: CASKSDGNTEAFF. The DNA of the CDR3 is TGTGCCAGCAAGTCGGACGGTAACACTGAAGCTTTCTTT.

The chain is built from TRBV7-9 and TRBJ1-2; maybe TRBD1 (6 bases). V was trimmed by 5 bases and J by 4 bases, leaving 11 bases between them. Germline V gives CDR1 SEHNR, CDR2 FQNEAQ (reference sequence). The CDR3 is 13 amino acids. The CDR3 DNA follows: TGTGCCAGCAGCCTATCGACAGGCTATGGCTACACCTTC. It specifies CASSLSTGYGYTF.

V is TRBV9 and J is TRBJ2-3; D call uncertain. The V gene lost 1 base and the J gene lost 0 bases, with 9 bases spanning the gap. CDR1 is SGDLS, CDR2 YYNGEE, per germline. The CDR3 length is 15 residues. In nucleotides, the CDR3 is TGTGCCAGCAGCGTACGATTGGTTAGCACAGATACGCAGTATTTT. Translated: CASSVRLVSTDTQYF.

The chain uses TRBV7-9 and TRBJ2-3; 10 bases are a match to TRBD2. The CDR3 is 18 residues long. Trimming removed 4 bases from V and 4 bases from J; junction bases left unmatched: 14. Germline V gene data show CDR1 as SEHNR and CDR2 as FQNEAQ (reference sequence). The DNA of the CDR3 is TGTGCCAGCAGCTCGACTGAAGGGCTAGCGGGGGCCCCAGATACGCAGTATTTT. Encoded protein: CASSSTEGLAGAPDTQYF.

V usage is TRBV27 and J usage is TRBJ2-1, with 7 bases matching TRBD1. The CDR3 runs to 14 residues. Germline V gene sequence: CDR1 MNHEY, CDR2 SMNVEV (reference sequence). J was trimmed by 3 bases and V by 6 bases; bases with no gene match: 5. CDR3 in amino acids: CASRIQGSYNEQFF. The CDR3 DNA is TGTGCCAGCAGAATACAGGGGAGCTACAATGAGCAGTTCTTC.

The J gene is TRBJ2-5, the V gene TRBV4-3; either TRBD1 or TRBD2 may supply D (5 bases each). Trimming took 1 base from V and 2 from J, leaving 11 bases between them. The CDR3 is 15 residues long. Germline V lookup: CDR1 LGHNA, CDR2 YSLEER. The CDR3 reads CASSQGKGRQETQYF. The DNA for the CDR3 is TGCGCCAGCAGCCAAGGGAAGGGACGTCAAGAGACCCAGTACTTC.

The chain links TRBV9 to TRBJ2-1; 10 bases align to TRBD2. Germline V gene lookup returns CDR1 SGDLS and CDR2 YYNGEE. This CDR3 region has 16 residues. With 0 bases clipped from V and 9 bases from J, the junction kept 9 bases outside the gene matches. The DNA of the CDR3 is TGTGCCAGCAGCGTAGATCCAGCGGGGGGGCCAGGTGAGCAGTTCTTC. Encoded protein: CASSVDPAGGPGEQFF.

This chain connects TRBV6-2 or TRBV6-3 to TRBJ2-7, with no clear D. The CDR3 length is 12 residues. CDR1 MNHEY and CDR2 SVGEGT come from the germline V gene. Deletions cut 2 bases from V and 6 bases from J, with 8 bases between. CDR3 sequence: CASSYVGLEQYF. Written as DNA, the CDR3 is TGTGCCAGCAGTTACGTCGGCCTCGAGCAGTACTTC.

This chain connects TRBV4-3 to TRBJ1-3, with a possible D match to TRBD1 (5 bases). CDR1 LGHNA and CDR2 YSLEER come from the germline V gene. Trimming cost V 0 bases and J 4 bases, with 13 bases left between them. The CDR3 runs 16 residues. The DNA of the CDR3 is TGCGCCAGCAGCCAAGATCGGCAGGGCTACGGAAACACCATATATTTT. The encoded protein is CASSQDRQGYGNTIYF.

This chain joins TRBV28 and TRBJ2-5; D gene uncertain. CDR1 and CDR2 from the germline V gene are MDHEN and SYDVKM. V shed 6 bases and J shed 5 bases, with 7 bases lying between them. There are 11 residues in the CDR3. The CDR3 loop reads CASSFRETQYF. The CDR3 bases are TGTGCCAGCAGCTTTAGGGAGACCCAGTACTTC.

The chain has TRBV7-2 and TRBJ2-1; 7 nucleotides agree with TRBD1. Per the germline V gene, CDR1 is SGHTA and CDR2 is FQGNSA. The junction had 4 bases not matched to a gene; V was cut back by 5 bases and J by 6 bases. The CDR3 has 13 amino acids. The CDR3 here is CASSTGTANEQFF. Here the CDR3 DNA reads TGTGCCAGCAGCACCGGGACAGCCAATGAGCAGTTCTTC.

The chain couples TRBV19 to TRBJ2-2, with TRBD1 matching 9 bases. This CDR3 spans 16 amino acids. Germline V gives CDR1 LNHDA, CDR2 SQIVND (reference sequence). The V gene end was trimmed by 5 bases and the J gene end by 1 base; junction bases not matched to a gene: 5. The CDR3 is CASSLRDRVNTGELFF. DNA for the CDR3: TGTGCCAGTAGTCTCCGGGACAGGGTGAACACCGGGGAGCTGTTTTTT. The full variable domain, completed using reference TRBV19 and TRBJ2-2, is DGGITQSPKYLFRKEGQNVTLSCEQNLNHDAMYWYRQDPGQGLRLIYYSQIVNDFQKGDIAEGYSVSREKKESFPLTVTSAQKNPTAFYLCASSLRDRVNTGELFFGEGSRLTVL.

CDR3 DNA sequence: TGTGCCAGTACCAAGAGCGGGGACTATGGCTACACCTTC. Its protein product is CASTKSGDYGYTF. This chain uses TRBV19 with TRBJ1-2; no definite D call. The germline V and J ends were trimmed by 7 bases and 3 bases, with 12 bases remaining between them. CDR3 length: 13 residues. Germline CDR1 and CDR2: LNHDA and SQIVND (reference sequence). Using reference TRBV19 and TRBJ1-2 for the parts outside the CDR3, the full variable domain is DGGITQSPKYLFRKEGQNVTLSCEQNLNHDAMYWYRQDPGQGLRLIYYSQIVNDFQKGDIAEGYSVSREKKESFPLTVTSAQKNPTAFYLCASTKSGDYGYTFGSGTRLTVV.

This clone is a singleton in its sample. Here the CDR3 reads CASSLGQGSNQPQHF. CDR3 DNA: TGCGCCAGCAGCTTGGGACAGGGGAGCAATCAGCCCCAGCATTTT. The chain carries TRBV5-1 and TRBJ1-5; 8 bases map to TRBD1. CDR1 is SGHRS and CDR2 is YFSETQ in the germline V gene. Unmatched junction bases numbered 0, after V lost 0 bases and J lost 1 base. The CDR3 covers 15 residues.